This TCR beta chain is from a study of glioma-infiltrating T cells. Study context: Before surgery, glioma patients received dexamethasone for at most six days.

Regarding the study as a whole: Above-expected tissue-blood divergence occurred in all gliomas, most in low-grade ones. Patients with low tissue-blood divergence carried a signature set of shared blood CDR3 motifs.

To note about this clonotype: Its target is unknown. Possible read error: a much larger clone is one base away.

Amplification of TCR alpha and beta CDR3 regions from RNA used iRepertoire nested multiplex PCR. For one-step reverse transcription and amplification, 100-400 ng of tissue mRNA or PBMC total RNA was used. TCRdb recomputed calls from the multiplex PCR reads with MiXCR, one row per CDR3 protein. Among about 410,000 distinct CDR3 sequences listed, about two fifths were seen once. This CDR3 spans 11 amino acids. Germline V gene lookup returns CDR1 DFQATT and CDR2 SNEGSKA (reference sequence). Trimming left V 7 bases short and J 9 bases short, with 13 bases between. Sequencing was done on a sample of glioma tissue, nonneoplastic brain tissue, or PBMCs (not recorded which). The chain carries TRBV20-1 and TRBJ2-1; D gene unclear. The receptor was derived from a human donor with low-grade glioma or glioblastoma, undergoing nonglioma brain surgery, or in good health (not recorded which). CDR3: CSVKRRVEQFF. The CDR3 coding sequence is TGCAGTGTGAAGCGTAGGGTTGAGCAGTTCTTC.